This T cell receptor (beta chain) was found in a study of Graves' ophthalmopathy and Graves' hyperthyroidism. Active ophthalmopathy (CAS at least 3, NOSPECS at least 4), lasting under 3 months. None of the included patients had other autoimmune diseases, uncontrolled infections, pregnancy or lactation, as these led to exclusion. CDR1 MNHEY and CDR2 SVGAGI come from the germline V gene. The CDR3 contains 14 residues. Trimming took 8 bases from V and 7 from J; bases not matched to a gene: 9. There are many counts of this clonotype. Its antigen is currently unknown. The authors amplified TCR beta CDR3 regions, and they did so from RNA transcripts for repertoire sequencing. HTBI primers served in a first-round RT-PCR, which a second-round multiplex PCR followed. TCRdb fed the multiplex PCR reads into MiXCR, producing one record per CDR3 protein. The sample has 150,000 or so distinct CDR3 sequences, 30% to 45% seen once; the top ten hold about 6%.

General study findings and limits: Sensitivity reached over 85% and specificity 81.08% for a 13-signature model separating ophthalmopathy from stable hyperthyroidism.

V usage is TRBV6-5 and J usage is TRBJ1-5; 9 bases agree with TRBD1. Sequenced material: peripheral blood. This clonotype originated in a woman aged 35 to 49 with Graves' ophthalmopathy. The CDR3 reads CASFGQGNQQPQHF. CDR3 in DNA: TGTGCCAGCTTTGGACAGGGGAATCAACAGCCCCAGCATTTT.